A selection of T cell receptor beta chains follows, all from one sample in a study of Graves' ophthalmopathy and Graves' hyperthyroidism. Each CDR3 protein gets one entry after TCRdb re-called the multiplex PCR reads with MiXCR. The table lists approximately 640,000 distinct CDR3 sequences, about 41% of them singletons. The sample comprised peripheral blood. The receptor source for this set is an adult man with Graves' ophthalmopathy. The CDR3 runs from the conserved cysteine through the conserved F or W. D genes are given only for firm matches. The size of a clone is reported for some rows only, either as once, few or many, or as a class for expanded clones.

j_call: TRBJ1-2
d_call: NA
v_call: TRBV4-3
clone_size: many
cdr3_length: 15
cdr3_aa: CASSSRGGTNYGYTF
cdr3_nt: TGCGCCAGCAGCTCCCGAGGTGGGACCAACTATGGCTACACCTTC

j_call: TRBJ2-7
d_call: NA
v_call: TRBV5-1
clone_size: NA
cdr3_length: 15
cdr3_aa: CASSPGSPGSYEQYF
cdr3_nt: TGCGCCAGCAGCCCGGGTTCCCCAGGATCCTACGAGCAGTACTTC

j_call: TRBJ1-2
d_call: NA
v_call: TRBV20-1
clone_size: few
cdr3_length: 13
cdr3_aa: CSAFPGTNYGYTF
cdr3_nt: TGCAGTGCGTTCCCCGGGACTAACTATGGCTACACCTTC

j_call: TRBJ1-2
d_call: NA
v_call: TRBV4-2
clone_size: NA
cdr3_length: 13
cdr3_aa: CASSPNLQGLWAF
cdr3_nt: TGTGCCAGCAGCCCTAACTTACAGGGTCTTTGGGCCTTC

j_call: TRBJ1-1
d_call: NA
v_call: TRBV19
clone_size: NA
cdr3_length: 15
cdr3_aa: CASSIKSGFATEAFF
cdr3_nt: TGTGCCAGTAGTATAAAGTCCGGGTTTGCCACTGAAGCTTTCTTT

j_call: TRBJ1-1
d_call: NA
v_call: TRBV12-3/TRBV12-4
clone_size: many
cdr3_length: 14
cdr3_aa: CASSPSDKNTEAFF
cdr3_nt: TGTGCCAGCAGTCCCTCGGACAAAAACACTGAAGCTTTCTTT

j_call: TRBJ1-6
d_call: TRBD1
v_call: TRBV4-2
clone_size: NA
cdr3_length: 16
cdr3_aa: CASSQTFGQGISPLHF
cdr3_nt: TGTGCCAGCAGCCAGACATTTGGACAGGGGATTTCACCCCTCCACTTT

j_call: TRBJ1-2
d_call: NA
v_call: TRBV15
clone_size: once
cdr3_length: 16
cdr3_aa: CATSSYSRQANYGYTF
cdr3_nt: TGTGCCACCAGCAGTTACTCACGACAGGCCAACTATGGCTACACCTTC

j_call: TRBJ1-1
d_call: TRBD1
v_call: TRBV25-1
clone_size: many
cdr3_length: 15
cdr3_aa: CASSGIRTGETEAFF
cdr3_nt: TGTGCCAGCAGTGGCATCCGTACAGGGGAAACTGAAGCTTTCTTT

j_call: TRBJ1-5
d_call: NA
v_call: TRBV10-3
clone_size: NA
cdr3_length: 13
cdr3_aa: CASSLGLSQPQHF
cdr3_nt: TGTGCCAGCAGTCTCGGACTCAGTCAGCCCCAGCATTTT

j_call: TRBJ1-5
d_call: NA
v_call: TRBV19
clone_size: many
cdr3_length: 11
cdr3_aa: CASRRNQPQHF
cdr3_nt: TGTGCCAGTAGGCGCAATCAGCCCCAGCATTTT

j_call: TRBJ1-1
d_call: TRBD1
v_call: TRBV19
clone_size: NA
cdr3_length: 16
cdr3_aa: CASTRTGEGGDTEAFF
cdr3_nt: TGTGCCAGTACAAGGACAGGGGAAGGCGGGGACACTGAAGCTTTCTTT

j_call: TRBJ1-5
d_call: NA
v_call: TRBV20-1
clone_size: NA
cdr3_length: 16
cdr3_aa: CSARDSGPLLNQPQHF
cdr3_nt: TGCAGTGCTAGAGATTCCGGGCCTCTGCTCAATCAGCCCCAGCATTTT

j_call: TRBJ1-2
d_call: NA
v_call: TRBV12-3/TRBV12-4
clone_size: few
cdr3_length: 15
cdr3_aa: CASSSSWGVGYGYTF
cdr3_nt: TGTGCCAGCAGCTCCTCCTGGGGGGTAGGCTATGGCTACACCTTC

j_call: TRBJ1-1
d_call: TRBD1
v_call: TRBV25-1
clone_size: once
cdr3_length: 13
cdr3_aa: CASRPQGTGRTFF
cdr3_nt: TGTGCCAGCAGACCCCAGGGGACAGGGAGGACTTTCTTT

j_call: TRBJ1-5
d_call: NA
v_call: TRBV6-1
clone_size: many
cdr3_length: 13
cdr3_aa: CASSYAEFQPQHF
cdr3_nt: TGTGCCAGCAGTTACGCGGAATTCCAGCCCCAGCATTTT

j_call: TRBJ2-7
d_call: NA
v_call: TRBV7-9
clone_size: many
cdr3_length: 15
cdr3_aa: CASSPQAAGVEEQYF
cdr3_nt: TGTGCCAGCAGCCCGCAGGCGGCAGGGGTGGAGGAGCAGTACTTC

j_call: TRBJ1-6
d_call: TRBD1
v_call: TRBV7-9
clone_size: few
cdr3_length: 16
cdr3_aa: CASSDGQVLYNSPLHF
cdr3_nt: TGTGCCAGCAGCGACGGACAGGTTCTCTATAATTCACCCCTCCACTTT

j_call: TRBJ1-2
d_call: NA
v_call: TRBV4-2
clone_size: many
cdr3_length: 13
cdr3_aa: CASSQAGPEGYTF
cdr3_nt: TGTGCCAGCAGCCAAGCAGGACCAGAGGGCTACACCTTC

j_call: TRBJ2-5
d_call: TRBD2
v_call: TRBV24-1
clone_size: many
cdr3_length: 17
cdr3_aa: CATSDLAGGLVEETQYF
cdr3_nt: TGTGCCACCAGTGATTTGGCGGGAGGGCTGGTCGAAGAGACCCAGTACTTC

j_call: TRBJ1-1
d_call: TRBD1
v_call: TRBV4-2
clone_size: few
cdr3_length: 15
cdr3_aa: CASSQEDRLNTEAFF
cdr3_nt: TGTGCCAGCAGCCAAGAGGACAGGTTGAACACTGAAGCTTTCTTT

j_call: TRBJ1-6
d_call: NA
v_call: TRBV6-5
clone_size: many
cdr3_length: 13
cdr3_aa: CASSPSVGSPLHF
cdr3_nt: TGTGCCAGCAGCCCCTCTGTTGGATCACCCCTCCACTTT

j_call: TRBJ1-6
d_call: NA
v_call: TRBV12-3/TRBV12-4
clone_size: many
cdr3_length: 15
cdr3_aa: CASRFSVSGNSPLHF
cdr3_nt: TGTGCCAGTCGTTTTTCGGTCTCAGGGAATTCACCCCTCCACTTT

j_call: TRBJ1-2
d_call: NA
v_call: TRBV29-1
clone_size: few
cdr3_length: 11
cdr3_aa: CSVDRDYGYTF
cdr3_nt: TGCAGCGTTGATAGGGACTATGGCTACACCTTC

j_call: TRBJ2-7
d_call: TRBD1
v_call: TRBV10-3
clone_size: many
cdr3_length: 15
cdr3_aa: CAISEPDRGVSEQYF
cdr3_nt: TGTGCCATCAGTGAGCCGGACAGGGGTGTTAGCGAGCAGTACTTC

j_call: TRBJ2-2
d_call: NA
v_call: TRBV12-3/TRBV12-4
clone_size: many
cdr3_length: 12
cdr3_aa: CASSYSTGELFF
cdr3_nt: TGTGCCAGCAGTTATTCCACCGGGGAGCTGTTTTTT

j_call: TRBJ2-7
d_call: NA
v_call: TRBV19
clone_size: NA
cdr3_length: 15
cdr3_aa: CASSAGGIGAYEQYF
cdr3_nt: TGTGCCAGTAGCGCCGGCGGGATAGGCGCCTACGAGCAGTACTTC

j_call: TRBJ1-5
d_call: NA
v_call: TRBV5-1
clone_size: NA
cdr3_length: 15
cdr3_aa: CASSLVGGWQETQHF
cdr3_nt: TGTGCCAGCAGCTTGGTGGGAGGATGGCAAGAGACCCAGCATTTT

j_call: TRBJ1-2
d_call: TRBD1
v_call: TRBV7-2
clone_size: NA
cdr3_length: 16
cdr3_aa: CASSLHGTGESDGYTF
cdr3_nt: TGTGCCAGCAGCCTCCACGGGACAGGGGAAAGCGATGGCTACACCTTC

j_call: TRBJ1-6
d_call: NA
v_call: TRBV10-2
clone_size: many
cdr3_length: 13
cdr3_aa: CASSESTASPLHF
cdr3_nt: TGCGCCAGCAGTGAGTCGACAGCTTCACCCCTCCACTTT

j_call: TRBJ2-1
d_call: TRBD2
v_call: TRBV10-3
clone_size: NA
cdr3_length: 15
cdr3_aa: CAIRDGTSGYNEQFF
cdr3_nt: TGTGCCATCAGGGACGGGACTAGCGGCTACAATGAGCAGTTCTTC

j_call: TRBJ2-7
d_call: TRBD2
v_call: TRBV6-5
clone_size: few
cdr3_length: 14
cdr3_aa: CASSYSGLDYEQYF
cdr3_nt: TGTGCCAGCAGTTACTCGGGACTAGACTACGAGCAGTACTTC

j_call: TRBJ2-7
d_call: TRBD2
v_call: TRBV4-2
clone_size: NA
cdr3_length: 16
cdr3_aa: CASSQARPSGSYEQYF
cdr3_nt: TGTGCCAGCAGCCAAGCAAGGCCTAGCGGCTCCTACGAGCAGTACTTC

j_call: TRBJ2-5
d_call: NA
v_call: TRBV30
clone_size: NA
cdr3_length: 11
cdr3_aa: CAWSGTETQYF
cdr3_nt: TGTGCCTGGAGTGGAACCGAGACCCAGTACTTC

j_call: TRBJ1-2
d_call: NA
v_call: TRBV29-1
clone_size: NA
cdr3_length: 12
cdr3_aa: CSVGWRGYGYTF
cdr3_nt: TGCAGCGTGGGGTGGAGGGGCTATGGCTACACCTTC

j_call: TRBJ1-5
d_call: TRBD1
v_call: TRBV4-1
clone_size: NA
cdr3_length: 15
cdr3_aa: CASSQRQGSDQPQHF
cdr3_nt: TGCGCCAGCAGCCAGAGACAGGGGTCAGATCAGCCCCAGCATTTT

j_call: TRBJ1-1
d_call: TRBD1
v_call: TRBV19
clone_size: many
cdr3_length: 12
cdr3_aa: CASIQGAAEAFF
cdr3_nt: TGTGCCAGTATACAGGGGGCCGCTGAAGCTTTCTTT